This is a list of T cell receptor beta chains from one sample in a study of regulatory T cells in long-lasting Graves disease. TCRdb re-called the multiplex PCR reads with MiXCR, one entry per CDR3 protein. The table shows 450,000 to 650,000 distinct CDR3 sequences, with around 15% occurring only once. Separately, the same data were catalogued under a study of T cells in Graves' hyperthyroidism and ophthalmopathy.

The source material was peripheral blood mononuclear cells (PBMCs), sampled at new diagnosis, from a patient treated with antithyroid drugs. Receptors originate from a woman aged 35-65 years with Graves disease. Each CDR3 is given with its conserved first and last residue. Each record gives: clone size, D gene, J gene, V gene, CDR3 protein, CDR3 DNA. D genes are given only for firm matches. Clone size is shown for a subset of rows, as once, few, many or a class of expanded clone.

>few|TRBD1|TRBJ1-1|TRBV6-1
CASSRGGRGETEAFF
TGTGCCAGCAGCCGTGGGGGCAGGGGGGAAACTGAAGCTTTCTTT
>many|-|TRBJ2-1|TRBV7-9
CASSSPVYTEQFF
TGTGCCAGCAGCTCGCCAGTATACACGGAGCAGTTCTTC
>-|-|TRBJ2-5|TRBV4-2
CASSQEGDLRQETQYF
TGTGCCAGCAGCCAAGAGGGGGATTTGAGGCAAGAGACCCAGTACTTC
>many|-|TRBJ2-1|TRBV3-1
CASSHWTGDSYNEQFF
TGTGCCAGCAGCCATTGGACGGGGGACTCCTACAATGAGCAGTTCTTC
>-|-|TRBJ1-1|TRBV19
CASSMVQGDTEAFF
TGTGCCAGTAGTATGGTACAGGGCGACACTGAAGCTTTCTTT
>few|-|TRBJ2-2|TRBV19
CASSIEVPQGRRSGELFF
TGTGCCAGTAGTATAGAGGTCCCACAGGGTCGTCGAAGCGGGGAGCTGTTTTTT
>-|TRBD1|TRBJ1-6|TRBV7-9
CASSLSEGGRSPLHF
TGTGCCAGCAGCTTATCGGAAGGGGGCCGGTCACCCCTCCACTTT
>many|-|TRBJ2-5|TRBV12-3/TRBV12-4
CASSVGSAAGTQYF
TGTGCCAGCAGTGTGGGTTCAGCGGCGGGCACCCAGTACTTC
>-|-|TRBJ2-7|TRBV20-1
CSVRGIGEAEQYF
TGCAGTGTAAGAGGTATAGGGGAGGCCGAGCAGTACTTC
>many|-|TRBJ2-3|TRBV20-1
CSALDIFTDTQYF
TGCAGTGCTCTTGACATTTTCACAGATACGCAGTATTTT
>many|TRBD2|TRBJ2-3|TRBV20-1
CSALTRLAGKADTQYF
TGCAGTGCTCTAACCCGGCTAGCGGGGAAAGCAGATACGCAGTATTTT
>-|-|TRBJ2-2|TRBV20-1
CSARDNRVAVNTGELFF
TGCAGTGCTAGAGATAATCGTGTAGCGGTGAACACCGGGGAGCTGTTTTTT
>many|-|TRBJ1-1|TRBV5-1
CASNPSLTGTEAFF
TGCGCCAGCAACCCCTCCCTTACCGGTACTGAAGCTTTCTTT
>many|-|TRBJ2-7|TRBV12-5
CASGLATGRVYF
TGTGCTAGTGGTTTGGCCACGGGACGAGTGTACTTC
>-|TRBD2|TRBJ2-1|TRBV5-1
CASQSTGGANNEQFF
TGCGCCAGCCAGTCTACCGGGGGGGCAAACAATGAGCAGTTCTTC
>-|TRBD1|TRBJ1-5|TRBV4-1
CASSQMDRDNQPQHF
TGCGCCAGCAGCCAAATGGACAGGGACAATCAGCCCCAGCATTTT
>many|TRBD2|TRBJ2-1|TRBV6-2/TRBV6-3
CASSLYGGGNEQFF
TGTGCCAGCAGTTTGTATGGGGGGGGCAATGAGCAGTTCTTC
>many|TRBD1|TRBJ1-1|TRBV3-1
CASSPTGRNTEAFF
TGTGCCAGCAGCCCGACAGGGAGGAACACTGAAGCTTTCTTT
>-|TRBD2|TRBJ2-1|TRBV19
CASSIAGGDNNEQFF
TGTGCCAGTAGTATTGCGGGGGGGGATAACAATGAGCAGTTCTTC
>many|-|TRBJ1-1|TRBV12-3/TRBV12-4
CASSPTMRGTEAFF
TGTGCCAGCAGTCCGACTATGAGGGGGACTGAAGCTTTCTTT
>many|-|TRBJ2-5|TRBV28
CASRDDIETQYF
TGTGCCAGTCGAGACGACATCGAGACCCAGTACTTC
>many|TRBD1|TRBJ1-5|TRBV18
CASSPPGTGGNQPQHF
TGTGCCAGCTCACCACCTGGGACAGGGGGTAATCAGCCCCAGCATTTT
>many|-|TRBJ1-2|TRBV30
CAWSRAANYGYTF
TGTGCCTGGAGTCGGGCGGCGAACTATGGCTACACCTTC
>-|TRBD2|TRBJ2-2|TRBV5-1
CASSRGLAGDFWGDTGELFF
TGCGCCAGCAGTCGTGGACTAGCGGGGGACTTTTGGGGGGACACCGGGGAGCTGTTTTTT
>-|TRBD1|TRBJ1-1|TRBV6-1
CASTLTGGETEALF
TGTGCCAGCACTCTGACAGGGGGTGAAACTGAAGCTCTCTTT
>-|-|TRBJ1-6|TRBV6-2/TRBV6-3
CTSSYMELNSPLHF
TGTACCAGCAGTTACATGGAATTGAATTCACCCCTCCACTTT
>-|TRBD2|TRBJ2-5|TRBV7-9
CASSANNRRGGQYF
TGTGCCAGCAGCGCCAACAACCGGCGCGGGGGCCAGTACTTC
>few|-|TRBJ1-5|TRBV20-1
CSAREYSNQPQHF
TGCAGTGCTAGGGAATATAGCAATCAGCCCCAGCATTTT
>-|TRBD1|TRBJ1-3|TRBV11-2
CASSHPQGDTKDTIYF
TGTGCCAGCAGCCACCCCCAGGGGGATACGAAGGACACCATATATTTT
>few|TRBD1|TRBJ1-1|TRBV18
CASSPTQGGNTEAFF
TGTGCCAGCTCGCCAACGCAGGGGGGGAACACTGAAGCTTTCTTT
>many|-|TRBJ1-2|TRBV3-1
CASSPPGGNYGYTF
TGTGCCAGCAGCCCTCCCGGCGGTAACTATGGCTACACCTTC
>-|TRBD2|TRBJ2-3|TRBV3-1
CASSKNSGGTTDTQYF
TGTGCCAGCAGCAAAAACTCCGGGGGGACCACAGATACGCAGTATTTT
>-|-|TRBJ1-1|TRBV5-1
CASTTGTKNTEAFF
TGCGCCAGCACCACTGGGACAAAAAACACTGAAGCTTTCTTT
>many|TRBD1|TRBJ1-4|TRBV15
CATSRGRTGLNEKLFF
TGTGCCACCAGCCGCGGAAGGACAGGCCTTAATGAAAAACTGTTTTTT
>many|-|TRBJ2-7|TRBV28
CASGQTVPYEQYF
TGTGCCAGCGGCCAGACAGTCCCCTACGAGCAGTACTTC
>few|TRBD1|TRBJ1-4|TRBV5-5
CASSGAGTGGASAREKLFF
TGTGCCAGCAGCGGGGCCGGGACAGGGGGCGCTTCTGCTCGTGAAAAACTGTTTTTT
>many|-|TRBJ2-1|TRBV6-1
CASCSTNNEQFF
TGTGCCAGCTGTAGTACTAACAATGAGCAGTTCTTC
>-|-|TRBJ1-6|TRBV10-1
CASKSDTDNSPLHF
TGCGCCAGCAAGTCGGACACTGATAATTCACCCCTCCACTTT
>many|TRBD2|TRBJ2-5|TRBV11-1
CASSLKAWQRGGRETQYF
TGTGCCAGCAGCTTAAAGGCTTGGCAGCGGGGGGGACGAGAGACCCAGTACTTC
>many|-|TRBJ2-3|TRBV18
CASSPGTPTDTQYF
TGTGCCAGCTCACCCGGGACTCCCACAGATACGCAGTATTTT
>many|TRBD1|TRBJ2-1|TRBV12-3/TRBV12-4
CASSTSTGGGEQFF
TGTGCCAGCAGTACCTCGACAGGGGGTGGTGAGCAGTTCTTC
>few|-|TRBJ1-1|TRBV11-2
CASSLVGLDTEAFF
TGCGCCAGCAGCTTGGTCGGGTTGGACACTGAAGCTTTCTTT
>-|TRBD1|TRBJ2-7|TRBV19
CASSTGTAAYEQYF
TGTGCCAGTAGTACCGGGACAGCTGCTTACGAGCAGTACTTC
>many|-|TRBJ2-7|TRBV28
CASRKRGGESYEQYF
TGTGCCAGCAGAAAAAGGGGGGGAGAGTCCTACGAGCAGTACTTC
>many|TRBD1|TRBJ1-5|TRBV19
CASSIGTGTNNQPQHF
TGTGCCAGTAGTATCGGGACAGGGACAAATAATCAGCCCCAGCATTTT